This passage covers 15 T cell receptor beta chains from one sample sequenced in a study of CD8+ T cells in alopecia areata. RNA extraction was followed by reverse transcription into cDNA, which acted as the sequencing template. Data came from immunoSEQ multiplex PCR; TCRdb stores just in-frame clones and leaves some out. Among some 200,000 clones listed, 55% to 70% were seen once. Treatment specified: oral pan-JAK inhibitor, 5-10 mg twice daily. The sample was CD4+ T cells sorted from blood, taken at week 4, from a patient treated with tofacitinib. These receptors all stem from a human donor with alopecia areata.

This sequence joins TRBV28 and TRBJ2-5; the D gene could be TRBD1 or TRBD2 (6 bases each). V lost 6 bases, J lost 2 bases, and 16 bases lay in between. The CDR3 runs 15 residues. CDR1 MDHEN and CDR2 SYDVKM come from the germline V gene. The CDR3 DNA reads TGTGCCAGCAGACCTACGGGGGCAGGGCAAGAGACCCAGTACTTC. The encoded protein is CASRPTGAGQETQYF.

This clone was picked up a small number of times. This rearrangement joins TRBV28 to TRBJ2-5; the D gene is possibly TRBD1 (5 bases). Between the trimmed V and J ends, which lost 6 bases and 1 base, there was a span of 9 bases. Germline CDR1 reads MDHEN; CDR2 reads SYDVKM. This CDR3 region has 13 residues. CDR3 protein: CASRRTLQETQYF. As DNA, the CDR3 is TGTGCCAGCAGGAGGACACTCCAAGAGACCCAGTACTTC.

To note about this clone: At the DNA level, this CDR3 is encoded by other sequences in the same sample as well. The CDR3 sequence is CAWSVAWGLSDTQYF. CDR3 nucleotide sequence: TGTGCCTGGAGTGTAGCTTGGGGGCTGTCAGATACGCAGTATTTT. The chain combines TRBV30 with TRBJ2-3, with D maybe TRBD1 (6 bases). The CDR3 is 15 amino acids. Deletions cut 0 bases from V and 4 bases from J, with 14 bases between. Germline CDR1 is GTSNPN and CDR2 is SVGIG (reference sequence).

The CDR3 sequence is CAWSERTGNEQYF. The DNA of the CDR3 is TGTGCCTGGAGTGAGCGGACAGGGAACGAGCAGTACTTC. This rearrangement joins TRBV30 to TRBJ2-7; TRBD1 matches at 8 bases. Unmatched junction bases numbered 4, after V lost 1 base and J lost 5 bases. The germline V gene encodes CDR1 GTSNPN and CDR2 SVGIG (reference sequence). The CDR3 is made up of 13 amino acids.

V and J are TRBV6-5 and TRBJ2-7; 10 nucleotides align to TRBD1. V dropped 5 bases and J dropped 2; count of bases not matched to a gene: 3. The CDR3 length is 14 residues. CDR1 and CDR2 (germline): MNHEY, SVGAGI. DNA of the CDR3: TGTGCCAGCAGTACCGGGACAGGGGCCTACGAGCAGTACTTC. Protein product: CASSTGTGAYEQYF.

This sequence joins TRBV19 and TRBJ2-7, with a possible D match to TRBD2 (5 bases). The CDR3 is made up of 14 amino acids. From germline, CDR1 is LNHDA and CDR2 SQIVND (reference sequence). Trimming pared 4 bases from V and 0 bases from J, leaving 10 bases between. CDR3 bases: TGTGCCAGTAGTACGAGACGGGGCTCCTACGAGCAGTACTTC. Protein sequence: CASSTRRGSYEQYF.

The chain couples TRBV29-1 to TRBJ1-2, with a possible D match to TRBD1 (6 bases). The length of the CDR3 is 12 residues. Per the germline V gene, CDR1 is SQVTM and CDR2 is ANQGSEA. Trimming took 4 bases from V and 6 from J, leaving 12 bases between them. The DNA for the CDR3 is TGCAGCGTTGGGGGGGGCATGAATGGCTACACCTTC. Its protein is CSVGGGMNGYTF. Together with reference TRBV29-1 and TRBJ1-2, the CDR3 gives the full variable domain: SAVISQKPSRDICQRGTSLTIQCQVDSQVTMMFWYRQQPGQSLTLIATANQGSEATYESGFVIDKFPISRPNLTFSTLTVSNMSPEDSSIYLCSVGGGMNGYTFGSGTRLTVV.

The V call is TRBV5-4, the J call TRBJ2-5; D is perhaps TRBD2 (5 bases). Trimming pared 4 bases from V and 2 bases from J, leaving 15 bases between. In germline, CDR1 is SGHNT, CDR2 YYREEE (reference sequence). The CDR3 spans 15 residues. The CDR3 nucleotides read TGTGCCAGCAGCAAATCGGACGGAGGACAAGAGACCCAGTACTTC. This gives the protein CASSKSDGGQETQYF.

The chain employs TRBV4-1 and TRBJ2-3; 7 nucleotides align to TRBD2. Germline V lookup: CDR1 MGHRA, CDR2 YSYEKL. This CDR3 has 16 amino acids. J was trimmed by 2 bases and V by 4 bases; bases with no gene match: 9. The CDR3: CASSLISGALTDTQYF. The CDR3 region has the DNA TGCGCCAGCAGCCTGATCAGCGGGGCCCTCACAGATACGCAGTATTTT.

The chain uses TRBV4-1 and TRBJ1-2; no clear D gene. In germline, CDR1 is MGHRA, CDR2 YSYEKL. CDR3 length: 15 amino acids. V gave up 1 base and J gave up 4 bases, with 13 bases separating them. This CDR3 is CASSQAIQPAYGYTF. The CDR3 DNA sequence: TGCGCCAGCAGCCAAGCTATTCAGCCTGCCTATGGCTACACCTTC.

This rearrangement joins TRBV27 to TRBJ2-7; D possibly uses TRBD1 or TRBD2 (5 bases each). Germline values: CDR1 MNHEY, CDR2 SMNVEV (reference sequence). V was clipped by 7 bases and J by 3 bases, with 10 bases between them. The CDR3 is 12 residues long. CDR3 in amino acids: CASTSGSYEQYF. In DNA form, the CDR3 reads TGTGCCAGCACCTCAGGGAGCTACGAGCAGTACTTC.

This chain's CDR3 is CAWSRFEGANQPQHF. CDR3 DNA sequence: TGTGCCTGGAGTAGGTTCGAGGGAGCCAATCAGCCCCAGCATTTT. The J gene is TRBJ1-5, the V gene TRBV30, with D hard to call. V gave up 2 bases and J gave up 3 bases, with 14 bases separating them. The CDR3 is 15 amino acids. CDR1 and CDR2 (germline): GTSNPN, SVGIG (reference sequence). Full variable domain (missing parts from reference TRBV30 and TRBJ1-5): SQTIHQWPATLVQPVGSPLSLECTVEGTSNPNLYWYRQAAGRGLQLLFYSVGIGQISSEVPQNLSASRPQDRQFILSSKKLLLSDSGFYLCAWSRFEGANQPQHFGDGTRLSIL.

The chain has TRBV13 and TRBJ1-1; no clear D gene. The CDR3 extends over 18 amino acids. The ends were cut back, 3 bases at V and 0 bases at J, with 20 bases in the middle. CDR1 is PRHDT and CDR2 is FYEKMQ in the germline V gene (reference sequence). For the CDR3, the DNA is TGTGCCAGCAGCTTGTATCTAAGTCCGGGCGGGTTGAACACTGAAGCTTTCTTT. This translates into CASSLYLSPGGLNTEAFF.

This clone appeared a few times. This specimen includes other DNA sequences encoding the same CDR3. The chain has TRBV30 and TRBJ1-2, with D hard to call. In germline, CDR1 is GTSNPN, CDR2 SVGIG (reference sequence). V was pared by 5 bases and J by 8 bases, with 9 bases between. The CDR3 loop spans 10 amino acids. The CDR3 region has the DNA TGTGCCTGGGGAAGAAACGGCTACACCTTC. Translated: CAWGRNGYTF.

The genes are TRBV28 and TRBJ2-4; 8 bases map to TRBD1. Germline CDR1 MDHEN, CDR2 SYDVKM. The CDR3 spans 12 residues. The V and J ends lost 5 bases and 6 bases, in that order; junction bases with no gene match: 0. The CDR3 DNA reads TGTGCCAGCAGTACAGGGGGAAACATTCAGTACTTC. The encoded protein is CASSTGGNIQYF.